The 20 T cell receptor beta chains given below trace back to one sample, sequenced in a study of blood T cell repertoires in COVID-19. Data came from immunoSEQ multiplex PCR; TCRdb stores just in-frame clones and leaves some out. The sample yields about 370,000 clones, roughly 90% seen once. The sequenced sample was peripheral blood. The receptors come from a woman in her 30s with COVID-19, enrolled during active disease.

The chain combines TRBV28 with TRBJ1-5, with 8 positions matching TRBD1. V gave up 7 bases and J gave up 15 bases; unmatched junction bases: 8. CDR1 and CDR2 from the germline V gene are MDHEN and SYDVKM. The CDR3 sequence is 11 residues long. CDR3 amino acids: CASTIDRGWHF. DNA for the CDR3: TGTGCCAGCACAATAGACAGGGGTTGGCATTTT. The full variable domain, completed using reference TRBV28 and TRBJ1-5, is DVKVTQSSRYLVKRTGEKVFLECVQDMDHENMFWYRQDPGLGLRLIYFSYDVKMKEKGDIPEGYSVSREKKERFSLILESASTNQTSMYLCASTIDRGWHFGDGTRLSIL.

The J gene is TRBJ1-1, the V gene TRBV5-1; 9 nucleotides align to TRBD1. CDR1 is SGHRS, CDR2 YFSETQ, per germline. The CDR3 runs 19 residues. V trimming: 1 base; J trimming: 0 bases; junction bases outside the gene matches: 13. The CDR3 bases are TGCGCCAGCAGCTTGTACGGACAGGGGAAGGACCCCATGAACACTGAAGCTTTCTTT. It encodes CASSLYGQGKDPMNTEAFF.

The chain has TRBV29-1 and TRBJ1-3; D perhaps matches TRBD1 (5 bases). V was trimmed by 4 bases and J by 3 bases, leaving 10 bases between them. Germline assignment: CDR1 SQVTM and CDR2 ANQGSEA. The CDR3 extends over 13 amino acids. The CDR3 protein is CSVAGGVGNTIYF. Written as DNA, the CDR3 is TGCAGCGTTGCCGGGGGTGTTGGAAACACCATATATTTT.

Here the CDR3 DNA reads TGTGCCAGTAGTAGGGGACTTTCAGCCTACGAGCAGTACTTC. It encodes CASSRGLSAYEQYF. The chain is built from TRBV19 and TRBJ2-7; D possibly corresponds to TRBD2 (6 bases). The ends were cut back, 4 bases at V and 2 bases at J, with 12 bases in the middle. Germline CDR1 reads LNHDA; CDR2 reads SQIVND (reference sequence). There are 14 residues in the CDR3.

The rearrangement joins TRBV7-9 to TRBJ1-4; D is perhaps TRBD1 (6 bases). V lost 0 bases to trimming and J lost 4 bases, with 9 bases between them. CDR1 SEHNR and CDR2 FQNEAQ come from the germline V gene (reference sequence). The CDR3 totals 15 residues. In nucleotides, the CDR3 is TGTGCCAGCAGCTTAGCGCTACAGGGTAATGAAAAACTGTTTTTT. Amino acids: CASSLALQGNEKLFF.

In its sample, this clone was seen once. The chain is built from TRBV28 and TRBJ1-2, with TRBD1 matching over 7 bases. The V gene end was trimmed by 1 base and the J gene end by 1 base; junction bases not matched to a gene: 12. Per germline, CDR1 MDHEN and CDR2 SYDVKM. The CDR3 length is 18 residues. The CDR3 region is CASSLYWQTGDGNYGYTF. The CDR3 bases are TGTGCCAGCAGTTTATACTGGCAAACAGGGGACGGTAACTATGGCTACACCTTC.

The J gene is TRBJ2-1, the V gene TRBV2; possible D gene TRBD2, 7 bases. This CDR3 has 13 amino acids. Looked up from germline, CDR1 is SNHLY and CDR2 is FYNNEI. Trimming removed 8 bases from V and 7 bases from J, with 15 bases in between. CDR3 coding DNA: TGTGCCAGCGGGGGGGCCTTCGTTAATGAGCAGTTCTTC. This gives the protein CASGGAFVNEQFF.

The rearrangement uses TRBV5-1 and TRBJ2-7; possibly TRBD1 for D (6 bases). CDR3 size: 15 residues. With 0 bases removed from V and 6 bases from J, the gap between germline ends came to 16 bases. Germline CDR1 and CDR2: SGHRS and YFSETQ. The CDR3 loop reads CASSLGPPGQGEQYV. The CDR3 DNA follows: TGCGCCAGCAGCTTGGGCCCACCGGGACAAGGCGAGCAGTACGTC.

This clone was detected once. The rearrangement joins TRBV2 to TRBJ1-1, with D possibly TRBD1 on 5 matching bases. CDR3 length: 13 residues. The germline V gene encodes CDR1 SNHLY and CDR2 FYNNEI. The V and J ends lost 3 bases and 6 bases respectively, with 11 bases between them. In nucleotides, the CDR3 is TGTGCCAGCAGTGACCAGGGTAACCCTGAAGCTTTCTTT. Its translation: CASSDQGNPEAFF.

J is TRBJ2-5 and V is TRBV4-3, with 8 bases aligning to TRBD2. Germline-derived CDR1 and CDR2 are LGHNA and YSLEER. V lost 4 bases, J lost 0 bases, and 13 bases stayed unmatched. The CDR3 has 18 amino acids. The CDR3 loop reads CASSRQLPGGAYQETQYF. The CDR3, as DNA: TGCGCCAGCAGCCGACAATTGCCCGGGGGGGCGTACCAAGAGACCCAGTACTTC.

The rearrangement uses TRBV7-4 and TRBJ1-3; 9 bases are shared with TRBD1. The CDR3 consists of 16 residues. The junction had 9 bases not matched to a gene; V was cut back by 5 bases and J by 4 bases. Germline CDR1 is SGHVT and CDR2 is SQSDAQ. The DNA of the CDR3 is TGTGCCAGCAGCCCCCGGGACAGGGCGGCAGGAAACACCATATATTTT. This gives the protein CASSPRDRAAGNTIYF. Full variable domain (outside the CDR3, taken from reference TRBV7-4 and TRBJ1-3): GAGVSQSPRYKVAKRGRDVALRCDSISGHVTLYWYRQTLGQGSEVLTYSQSDAQRDKSGRPSGRFSAERPERSVSTLKIQRTEQGDSAVYLCASSPRDRAAGNTIYFGEGSWLTVV.

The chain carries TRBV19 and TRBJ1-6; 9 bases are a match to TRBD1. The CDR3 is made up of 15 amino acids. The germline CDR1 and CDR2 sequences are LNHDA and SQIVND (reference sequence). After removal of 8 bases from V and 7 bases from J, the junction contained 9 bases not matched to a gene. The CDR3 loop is CASGTGQGSNSPLHF. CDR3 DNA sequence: TGTGCCAGTGGTACAGGACAGGGGTCAAATTCACCCCTCCACTTT. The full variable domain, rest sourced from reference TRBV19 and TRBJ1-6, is DGGITQSPKYLFRKEGQNVTLSCEQNLNHDAMYWYRQDPGQGLRLIYYSQIVNDFQKGDIAEGYSVSREKKESFPLTVTSAQKNPTAFYLCASGTGQGSNSPLHFGNGTRLTVT.

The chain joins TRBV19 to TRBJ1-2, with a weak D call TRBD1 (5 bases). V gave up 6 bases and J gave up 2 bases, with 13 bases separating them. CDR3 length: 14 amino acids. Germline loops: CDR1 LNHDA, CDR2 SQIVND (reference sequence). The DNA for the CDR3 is TGTGCCAGTAGGGGACGCGGGACCAACTATGGCTACACCTTC. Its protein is CASRGRGTNYGYTF.

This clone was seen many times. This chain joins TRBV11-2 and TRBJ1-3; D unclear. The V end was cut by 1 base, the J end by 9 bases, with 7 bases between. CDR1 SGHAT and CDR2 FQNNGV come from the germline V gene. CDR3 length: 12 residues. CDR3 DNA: TGTGCCAGCAGCTTAGTGACGGGCACCATATATTTT. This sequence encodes CASSLVTGTIYF.

CDR3: CACTDRRNEQFF. The CDR3 bases are TGTGCCTGCACAGACAGAAGGAATGAGCAGTTCTTC. The rearrangement joins TRBV6-5 to TRBJ2-1, with D possibly matching TRBD1 (5 bases). The germline V gene encodes CDR1 MNHEY and CDR2 SVGAGI. This CDR3 has 12 amino acids. V was cut by 11 bases and J by 7 bases, with 15 bases left in between.

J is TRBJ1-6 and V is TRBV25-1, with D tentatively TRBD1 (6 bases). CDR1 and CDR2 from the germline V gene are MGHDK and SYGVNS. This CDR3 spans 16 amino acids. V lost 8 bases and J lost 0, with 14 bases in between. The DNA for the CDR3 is TGTGCCAGCGCAACGTCACAGGGCTCCTATAATTCACCCCTCCACTTT. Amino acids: CASATSQGSYNSPLHF.

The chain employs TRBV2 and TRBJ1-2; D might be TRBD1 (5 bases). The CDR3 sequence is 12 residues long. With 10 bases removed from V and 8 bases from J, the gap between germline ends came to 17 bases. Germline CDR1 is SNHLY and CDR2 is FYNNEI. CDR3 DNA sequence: TGTGCCACCAATGGGGGGTATCAAGGCTACACCTTC. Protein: CATNGGYQGYTF.

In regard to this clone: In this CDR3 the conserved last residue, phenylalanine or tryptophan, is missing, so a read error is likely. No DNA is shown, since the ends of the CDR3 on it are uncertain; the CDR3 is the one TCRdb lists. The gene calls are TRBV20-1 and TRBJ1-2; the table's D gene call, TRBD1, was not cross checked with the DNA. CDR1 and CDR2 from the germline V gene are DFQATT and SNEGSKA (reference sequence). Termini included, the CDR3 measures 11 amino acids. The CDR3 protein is CSARVPRTDRG.

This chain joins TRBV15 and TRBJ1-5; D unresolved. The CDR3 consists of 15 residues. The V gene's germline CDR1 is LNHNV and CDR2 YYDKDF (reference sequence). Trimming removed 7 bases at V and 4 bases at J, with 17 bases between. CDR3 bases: TGTGCCACCACCCCCCACGACACATCTAATCAGCCCCAGCATTTT. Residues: CATTPHDTSNQPQHF.

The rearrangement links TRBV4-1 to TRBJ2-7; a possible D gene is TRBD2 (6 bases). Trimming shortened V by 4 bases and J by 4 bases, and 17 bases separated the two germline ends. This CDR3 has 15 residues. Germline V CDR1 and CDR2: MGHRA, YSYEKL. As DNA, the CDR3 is TGCGCCAGCAGCCCCAAAACGGGGGACCCGTACGAGCAGTACTTC. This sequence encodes CASSPKTGDPYEQYF.